The T cell receptor beta chain under discussion was sequenced for a study of cytomegalovirus exposure and HLA in healthy donors. Study results and limitations: Later examination showed HLA-associated TCR beta chains had greater clonal expansion than equally common others. The authors later found most CMV-associated TCR beta chains appeared HLA-restricted. Earlier analysis found most TCR beta V segments productive about 87% or about 30% of the time.

Between the trimmed V and J ends, which lost 1 base and 0 bases, there was a span of 13 bases. There are 17 residues in the CDR3. The germline CDR1 and CDR2 sequences are SGHVS and FQNEAQ. Researchers ran the PCR with 60 Vbeta and 13 Jbeta primers. Measured with immunoSEQ multiplex PCR; TCRdb has only the in-frame clones, and not every one. The profile covers 65,000 to 90,000 clones, with 65% to 80% appearing a single time and 9.5% to 15% taken by the ten largest. Details on this clone: Its antigen is not known.

The chain combines TRBV7-8 with TRBJ1-5; unclear D gene. This receptor was obtained from a man aged 65 to 85 in good health and CMV-seronegative. The material sequenced was PBMCs. The CDR3 coding sequence is TGTGCCAGCAGCTTAGGGGCAGAAAGCTATAGCAATCAGCCCCAGCATTTT. It specifies CASSLGAESYSNQPQHF.